These 14 T cell receptor beta chains came from one sample sequenced in a study of blood T cell repertoires in COVID-19. TCRdb keeps only in-frame clones here, not all; method: immunoSEQ multiplex PCR. The table has about 340,000 clones, 85% to 90% seen once. The sequenced material came from peripheral blood. The origin of the receptors is a woman in her forties or fifties with COVID-19, enrolled during active disease.

This clone was counted only a few times. The gene calls are TRBV5-4 and TRBJ2-7, with 11 nucleotides matching TRBD2. The CDR3 runs to 15 residues. Trimming cost V 5 bases and J 3 bases; bases outside gene matches: 7. Germline lookup yields CDR1 SGHNT and CDR2 YYREEE (reference sequence). For the CDR3, the DNA is TGTGCCAGCAGTTTCCAGACTAGCGGGAACTACGAGCAGTACTTC. Protein: CASSFQTSGNYEQYF.

V gene TRBV15 combines with J gene TRBJ2-7; 8 nucleotides align to TRBD1. CDR1 LNHNV and CDR2 YYDKDF come from the germline V gene (reference sequence). V dropped 2 bases and J dropped 1; count of bases not matched to a gene: 7. The CDR3 sequence is 16 residues long. Here the CDR3 reads CATSRPGGSYSYEQYF. The CDR3 nucleotides are TGTGCCACCAGCAGACCAGGGGGCTCCTATTCCTACGAGCAGTACTTC.

The gene calls are TRBV6-5 and TRBJ2-7, with 7 bases identical to TRBD2. V lost 6 bases and J lost 3; bases outside the gene matches: 8. The CDR3 loop spans 14 amino acids. The germline V gene has CDR1 MNHEY and CDR2 SVGAGI. DNA for the CDR3: TGTGCCAGCAGGCGTTTTGGGGGGGTCTACGAGCAGTACTTC. Translated, it gives CASRRFGGVYEQYF.

The chain couples TRBV24-1 to TRBJ2-1; TRBD2 is a possible D gene (6 bases). Trimming left V 0 bases short and J 9 bases short, with 17 bases between. Germline CDR1 reads KGHDR; CDR2 reads SFDVKD. The length of the CDR3 is 16 residues. CDR3 in DNA: TGTGCCACCAGTGATTTGCCCGGGGGTGAGGGTGGTGAGCAGTTCTTC. Encoded protein: CATSDLPGGEGGEQFF.

The V call is TRBV9, the J call TRBJ2-7, with 10 bases aligning to TRBD2. There are 17 residues in the CDR3. V gave up 0 bases and J gave up 1 base; unmatched junction bases: 7. The germline V gene encodes CDR1 SGDLS and CDR2 YYNGEE. The CDR3 region has the DNA TGTGCCAGCAGCGTAGGGCTAGCGGGAGTAAGGTCCTACGAGCAGTACTTC. Translation: CASSVGLAGVRSYEQYF.

This chain connects TRBV19 to TRBJ2-1, with a tentative D call TRBD2 (5 bases). This CDR3 is 16 amino acids long. Germline CDR1 LNHDA, CDR2 SQIVND (reference sequence). The V and J ends lost 2 bases and 8 bases respectively, with 19 bases between them. CDR3 region: CASSIWLGRGLDEQFF. DNA for the CDR3: TGTGCCAGTAGTATATGGCTTGGGCGAGGGTTGGATGAGCAGTTCTTC.

The J gene is TRBJ1-4, the V gene TRBV6-5; tentative D call: TRBD1 (5 bases). V gave up 7 bases and J gave up 4 bases, with 10 bases separating them. Per the germline V gene, CDR1 is MNHEY and CDR2 is SVGAGI. The CDR3 totals 13 residues. Written as DNA, the CDR3 is TGTGCCAGCACCATGGGGGGTAATGAAAAACTGTTTTTT. Translating it yields CASTMGGNEKLFF.

The gene calls are TRBV6-6 and TRBJ2-7; 11 bases agree with TRBD2. Trimming took 6 bases from V and 3 from J; bases not matched to a gene: 7. This CDR3 has 15 residues. Germline V gene lookup returns CDR1 MNHNY and CDR2 SVGAGI (reference sequence). The DNA for the CDR3 is TGTGCCAGCAGATCGACTAGCGGGAACCTCTACGAGCAGTACTTC. Translation gives CASRSTSGNLYEQYF.

The V call is TRBV28, the J call TRBJ2-1; 8 bases fit TRBD1. The trim removed 5 bases at V and 7 bases at J, leaving 10 bases unmatched. The CDR3 has 15 residues. CDR1 MDHEN and CDR2 SYDVKM come from the germline V gene. For the CDR3, the DNA is TGTGCCAGCAGTACTACGGCAGGGGGCAAGAATGAGCAGTTCTTC. Amino acids: CASSTTAGGKNEQFF.

V and J are TRBV7-2 and TRBJ2-7; D possibly corresponds to TRBD1 (5 bases). Germline lookup yields CDR1 SGHTA and CDR2 FQGNSA. Trimming left V 0 bases short and J 1 base short, with 16 bases between. CDR3 length equals 17 residues. The CDR3 DNA is TGTGCCAGCAGCTTAGCCCTCGGTTGGGGCGCATCCTACGAGCAGTACTTC. Translated, it gives CASSLALGWGASYEQYF. The whole variable domain, filled in from reference TRBV7-2 and TRBJ2-7, reads GAGVSQSPSNKVTEKGKDVELRCDPISGHTALYWYRQSLGQGLEFLIYFQGNSAPDKSGLPSDRFSAERTGGSVSTLTIQRTQQEDSAVYLCASSLALGWGASYEQYFGPGTRLTVT.

Points on this clone: Other DNA sequences from this sample encode an identical CDR3 as well. This chain connects TRBV5-1 to TRBJ1-1; D is undetermined. Germline V gives CDR1 SGHRS, CDR2 YFSETQ. The V and J ends lost 1 base and 4 bases respectively, with 5 bases between them. CDR3 length equals 12 residues. The CDR3 loop reads CASSLRGTEAFF. DNA of the CDR3: TGCGCCAGCAGCTTGAGAGGCACTGAAGCTTTCTTT.

The V call is TRBV5-1, the J call TRBJ2-7, with 7 nucleotides matching TRBD1. Germline lookup yields CDR1 SGHRS and CDR2 YFSETQ. The CDR3 is 15 amino acids. V lost 4 bases to trimming and J lost 4 bases; unmatched junction nucleotides: 11. CDR3 bases: TGCGCCAGCAGCCTTGACATCGGGACAGAATACGAGCAGTACTTC. This translates into CASSLDIGTEYEQYF.

The chain has TRBV2 and TRBJ1-1; 10 nucleotides line up with TRBD1. The CDR3 is 12 residues long. CDR1 is SNHLY, CDR2 FYNNEI, per germline. With 11 bases clipped from V and 4 bases from J, the junction kept 4 bases outside the gene matches. In DNA, the CDR3 is TGTGCCGGGACAGGGGATTTCACTGAAGCTTTCTTT. Amino acids: CAGTGDFTEAFF. The whole variable domain, filled in from reference TRBV2 and TRBJ1-1, reads EPEVTQTPSHQVTQMGQEVILRCVPISNHLYFYWYRQILGQKVEFLVSFYNNEISEKSEIFDDQFSVERPDGSNFTLKIRSTKLEDSAMYFCAGTGDFTEAFFGQGTRLTVV.

This chain links TRBV7-6 with TRBJ1-1, with 7 positions matching TRBD1. V lost 4 bases and J lost 6; bases outside the gene matches: 14. The CDR3 covers 16 residues. Germline V gene sequence: CDR1 SGHVS, CDR2 FNYEAQ. The CDR3 region has the DNA TGTGCCAGCAGCTACGTCACAGGGGTAGGAAACGCTGAAGCTTTCTTT. Its translation: CASSYVTGVGNAEAFF.